Listed here are 17 T cell receptor beta chains from one sample, sequenced in a study of identical twins. TCRdb recomputed calls from the 5' RACE reads with MiXCR, one row per CDR3 protein. Here the sample spans roughly 770,000 distinct CDR3 sequences, 18% being singletons. These same records also appear under a second study, on T cells expressing NK-cell markers.

Sequencing used PBMCs. These receptors were obtained from a woman in her late teens or twenties in good health.

The chain has TRBV7-3 and TRBJ2-3; D call uncertain. Germline values: CDR1 SGHTA, CDR2 FQGTGA. This CDR3 is 15 amino acids long. Trimming pared 5 bases from V and 1 base from J, leaving 13 bases between. The CDR3 DNA is TGTGCCAGCAGCCCCCTCGGCGTACGCACAGATACGCAGTATTTT. This codes for CASSPLGVRTDTQYF.

This clonotype was seen a handful of times. The J gene is TRBJ2-7, the V gene TRBV20-1, with D tentatively TRBD1 (6 bases). V was clipped by 8 bases and J by 6 bases, with 14 bases between them. Germline V gene data show CDR1 as DFQATT and CDR2 as SNEGSKA (reference sequence). This CDR3 spans 11 amino acids. CDR3 amino acids: CSPYREREQYF. The CDR3 region has the DNA TGCAGTCCATACAGGGAACGCGAGCAGTACTTC.

V gene TRBV6-1 combines with J gene TRBJ2-3, with D perhaps TRBD2 (5 bases). The CDR3 covers 15 residues. Trimming took 6 bases from V and 4 from J, leaving 17 bases between them. Germline V gives CDR1 MNHNS, CDR2 SASEGT. The CDR3 DNA follows: TGTGCCAGCAGCGCAAATGGGATCGGGGCAGATACGCAGTATTTT. Translation gives CASSANGIGADTQYF.

This clonotype came up a few times. The chain carries TRBV20-1 and TRBJ2-1; D is perhaps TRBD1 or TRBD2 (5 bases each). The germline V gene encodes CDR1 DFQATT and CDR2 SNEGSKA (reference sequence). The germline V and J ends were trimmed by 6 bases and 4 bases, with 13 bases remaining between them. There are 13 residues in the CDR3. The CDR3: CSAGESEYNEQFF. As DNA, the CDR3 is TGCAGTGCGGGGGAGTCGGAATACAATGAGCAGTTCTTC.

Only a few counts were recorded for this clonotype. This rearrangement joins TRBV4-3 to TRBJ2-3; D unresolved. This CDR3 is 15 amino acids long. The ends were cut back, 5 bases at V and 0 bases at J, with 12 bases in the middle. The germline gives CDR1 LGHNA, CDR2 YSLEER. The CDR3 protein is CASSYRPRSTDTQYF. The CDR3 region has the DNA TGCGCCAGCAGCTACCGACCACGGAGCACAGATACGCAGTATTTT.

V gene TRBV30 combines with J gene TRBJ2-1, with 7 bases matching TRBD2. The V segment lost 5 bases and the J segment 3 bases; nucleotides outside the gene matches: 4. Germline CDR1 GTSNPN, CDR2 SVGIG (reference sequence). The CDR3 consists of 13 residues. DNA of the CDR3: TGTGCCTGGTCCGGCGGGAGCTACAATGAGCAGTTCTTC. It translates to CAWSGGSYNEQFF.

The chain recombines TRBV6-1 with TRBJ1-3, with D possibly TRBD1 on 5 matching bases. Germline V gene lookup returns CDR1 MNHNS and CDR2 SASEGT. CDR3 size: 14 residues. Deletions cut 7 bases from V and 0 bases from J, with 10 bases between. CDR3: CASTATASGNTIYF. The DNA of the CDR3 is TGTGCCAGCACCGCGACAGCCTCTGGAAACACCATATATTTT.

Only a few counts were recorded for this clonotype. The V call is TRBV7-2, the J call TRBJ2-3; D ambiguous. Deletions cut 1 base from V and 7 bases from J, with 15 bases between. The V gene's germline CDR1 is SGHTA and CDR2 FQGNSA. This CDR3 is built from 15 residues. Here the CDR3 DNA reads TGTGCCAGCAGCTTAGGCGTCCAACGGGCCTATACGCAGTATTTT. This codes for CASSLGVQRAYTQYF.

This clonotype was observed a handful of times. The chain has TRBV20-1 and TRBJ2-1; D gene uncertain. The CDR3 consists of 13 residues. V lost 6 bases, J lost 12 bases, and 21 bases lay in between. The germline V gene encodes CDR1 DFQATT and CDR2 SNEGSKA (reference sequence). CDR3 sequence: CSALWAAVPTQFF. CDR3 coding DNA: TGCAGTGCACTGTGGGCCGCCGTCCCCACGCAGTTCTTC.

A single count supports this clonotype. The chain couples TRBV5-4 to TRBJ2-5; 9 nucleotides agree with TRBD1. The CDR3 is 15 residues long. Germline values: CDR1 SGHNT, CDR2 YYREEE (reference sequence). The J segment lost 1 base and the V segment lost 9 bases, leaving 10 bases of the junction unmatched. The CDR3 spells CAIGSGGQGQETQYF. The CDR3 DNA is TGTGCCATCGGCTCGGGGGGACAGGGCCAAGAGACCCAGTACTTC.

Worth noting for this clonotype: A much larger clonotype is one base distant, so this may be a read error. The V call is TRBV6-2 or TRBV6-3, the J call TRBJ2-6, with D perhaps TRBD1 or TRBD2 (5 bases each). Germline lookup yields CDR1 MNHEY and CDR2 SVGEGT. The CDR3 has 15 amino acids. The CDR3 is CASTDRGSGANVPTF. The CDR3, as DNA: TGTGCCAGCACCGACCGGGGCTCTGGGGCCAACGTCCCGACTTTC.

The chain links TRBV7-9 to TRBJ2-3; the match to TRBD2 covers 9 bases. V lost 5 bases, J lost 5 bases, and 8 bases stayed unmatched. CDR3 length equals 15 residues. CDR1 is SEHNR, CDR2 FQNEAQ, per germline (reference sequence). CDR3 coding DNA: TGTGCCAGCAGCCGCGGGGGGGGCGGAGGAGATACGCAGTATTTT. Translated: CASSRGGGGGDTQYF.

A few counts support this clonotype. The chain employs TRBV20-1 and TRBJ1-4, with a weak D call TRBD1 (6 bases). CDR1 is DFQATT, CDR2 SNEGSKA, per germline (reference sequence). The CDR3 contains 14 residues. V was cut by 5 bases and J by 1 base, with 11 bases left in between. The DNA of the CDR3 is TGCAGTGCTCATCGACAGGAAACTAATGAAAAACTGTTTTTT. Encoded protein: CSAHRQETNEKLFF.

This clonotype was detected only a few times. The V call is TRBV25-1, the J call TRBJ2-1, with no clear D. CDR1 is MGHDK and CDR2 is SYGVNS in the germline V gene. This CDR3 comprises 13 residues. Deletions cut 6 bases from V and 10 bases from J, with 16 bases between. The CDR3 DNA is TGTGCCAGCAGCCCTCTTTTTGGGTCAGAGCAGTTCTTC. Translation gives CASSPLFGSEQFF.

The chain couples TRBV18 to TRBJ2-5, with 9 bases identical to TRBD1. V lost 6 bases, J lost 4 bases, and 3 bases stayed unmatched. The CDR3 has 13 residues. CDR1 is KGHSH and CDR2 is LQKENI in the germline V gene. The CDR3 sequence is CASSKGQGETQYF. The DNA of the CDR3 is TGTGCCAGCTCCAAGGGACAGGGAGAGACCCAGTACTTC.

V is TRBV5-1 and J is TRBJ1-2; TRBD1 agrees at 7 bases. The CDR3 is 15 residues long. Trimming at V came to 1 base and at J to 4 bases, leaving 7 bases not matched to a gene. CDR1 SGHRS and CDR2 YFSETQ come from the germline V gene. The CDR3 coding sequence is TGCGCCAGCAGCTTGTTGGCAGGGGGAACCTATGGCTACACCTTC. Its translation is CASSLLAGGTYGYTF.

This clonotype was counted only a few times. CDR3 region: CSARDRLRGQETQYF. Here the CDR3 DNA reads TGCAGTGCTAGAGATCGCTTGCGGGGTCAAGAGACCCAGTACTTC. The chain uses TRBV20-1 and TRBJ2-5; a possible D gene is TRBD2 (6 bases). Deletions cut 0 bases from V and 2 bases from J, with 13 bases between. Germline V lookup: CDR1 DFQATT, CDR2 SNEGSKA (reference sequence). The CDR3 has 15 residues.